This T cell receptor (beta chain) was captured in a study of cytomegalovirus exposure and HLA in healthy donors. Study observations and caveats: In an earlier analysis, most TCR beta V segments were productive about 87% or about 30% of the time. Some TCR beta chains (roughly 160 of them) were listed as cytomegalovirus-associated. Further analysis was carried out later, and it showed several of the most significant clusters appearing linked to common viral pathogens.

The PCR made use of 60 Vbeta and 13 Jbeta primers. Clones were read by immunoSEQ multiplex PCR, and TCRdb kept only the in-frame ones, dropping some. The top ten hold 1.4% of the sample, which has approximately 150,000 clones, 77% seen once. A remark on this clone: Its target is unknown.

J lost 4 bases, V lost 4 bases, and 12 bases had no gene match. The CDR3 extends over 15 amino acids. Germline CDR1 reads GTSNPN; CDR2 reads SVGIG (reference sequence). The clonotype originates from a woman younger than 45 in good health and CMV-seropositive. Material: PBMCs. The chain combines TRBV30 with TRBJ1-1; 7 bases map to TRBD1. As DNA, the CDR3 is TGTGCCTGGACTAAAAGACAGGGAAAGGGCACTGAAGCTTTCTTT. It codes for CAWTKRQGKGTEAFF.